The 14 T cell receptor beta chains given below trace back to one sample, sequenced in a study of T cells in Graves' hyperthyroidism and ophthalmopathy. TCR beta CDR3 regions were amplified from RNA transcripts. Researchers ran a first-round RT-PCR on the TCR CDR3 using the HTBI primer set. From the multiplex PCR reads, TCRdb called clonotypes with MiXCR, one entry per CDR3 protein. The sample holds hundreds of thousands of distinct CDR3 sequences, about 14% seen once. The sequenced sample consisted of blood. The receptor source for this set is a woman aged 45 to 65 with Graves' ophthalmopathy.

This chain connects TRBV3-1 to TRBJ2-3, with 14 bases aligning to TRBD2. The CDR3 is 17 amino acids. From germline, CDR1 is LGHDT and CDR2 YNNKEL (reference sequence). Trimming cost V 3 bases and J 2 bases; bases outside gene matches: 4. The CDR3, as DNA: TGTGCCAGCAGCCAGCCGGGACTAGCGGGAGTCACAGATACGCAGTATTTT. It specifies CASSQPGLAGVTDTQYF.

This clonotype occurred many times. V and J are TRBV4-3 and TRBJ2-5; 11 bases are a match to TRBD2. The V and J ends lost 2 bases and 4 bases, in that order; junction bases with no gene match: 6. The CDR3 length is 16 residues. CDR1 LGHNA and CDR2 YSLEER come from the germline V gene. This CDR3 reads CASSQTTSGSTETQYF. The CDR3 nucleotides are TGCGCCAGCAGCCAAACAACTAGCGGGAGCACAGAGACCCAGTACTTC.

There are many counts of this clonotype. The CDR3 spells CASSPPWVRTDTQYF. In DNA, the CDR3 is TGTGCCAGCTCACCACCATGGGTACGCACAGATACGCAGTATTTT. This chain joins TRBV18 and TRBJ2-3; D remains ambiguous. The length of the CDR3 is 15 residues. The germline gives CDR1 KGHSH, CDR2 LQKENI. V lost 0 bases to trimming and J lost 1 base, with 8 bases between them.

This clonotype was picked up a small number of times. The gene calls are TRBV19 and TRBJ2-7, with 10 bases identical to TRBD1. The junction had 7 bases not matched to a gene; V was cut back by 8 bases and J by 3 bases. The CDR3 spans 14 residues. Germline V CDR1 and CDR2: LNHDA, SQIVND (reference sequence). The CDR3 reads CASRPGTGVYEQYF. The CDR3 bases are TGTGCCAGTCGTCCCGGGACAGGGGTCTACGAGCAGTACTTC.

In its sample, this clonotype was seen a few times. This sequence may be a read error, since a much larger clone differs from it by one base. DNA for the CDR3: TGTGCCAGCAGTCCACCGGACTACCTCTACGAGCGGTACTTC. It specifies CASSPPDYLYERYF. V usage is TRBV28 and J usage is TRBJ2-7; the D gene is possibly TRBD2 (6 bases). Germline V gives CDR1 MDHEN, CDR2 SYDVKM. This CDR3 contains 14 residues.

The V gene is TRBV19, the J gene TRBJ2-7; 10 nucleotides match TRBD1. Germline V CDR1 and CDR2: LNHDA, SQIVND (reference sequence). The length of the CDR3 is 15 residues. V lost 2 bases and J lost 5; bases outside the gene matches: 6. The CDR3 region has the DNA TGTGCCAGTAGTATACCGGGACAGGGGAGCCACGAGCAGTACTTC. It is translated as CASSIPGQGSHEQYF.

This clonotype was seen a few times. The rearrangement uses TRBV11-3 and TRBJ2-2, with 8 bases that match TRBD1. In germline, CDR1 is SGHNT, CDR2 YENEEA. The CDR3 runs 17 residues. Trimming took 5 bases from V and 7 from J; bases not matched to a gene: 15. The CDR3 is CASSPRLGTGLSGELFF. CDR3 nucleotides: TGTGCCAGCAGCCCACGCCTGGGGACAGGCTTGAGCGGGGAGCTGTTTTTT. The complete variable domain, with remaining parts taken from reference TRBV11-3 and TRBJ2-2, reads EAGVVQSPRYKIIEKKQPVAFWCNPISGHNTLYWYLQNLGQGPELLIRYENEEAVDDSQLPKDRFSAERLKGVDSTLKIQPAELGDSAVYLCASSPRLGTGLSGELFFGEGSRLTVL.

This clonotype was seen many times. V and J are TRBV7-2 and TRBJ2-3, with 9 bases matching TRBD2. The germline CDR1 and CDR2 sequences are SGHTA and FQGNSA. The CDR3 loop spans 15 amino acids. J lost 2 bases, V lost 5 bases, and 5 bases had no gene match. CDR3 sequence reads: CASSPWTSVTDTQYF. The CDR3, as DNA: TGTGCCAGCAGCCCCTGGACTAGCGTCACAGATACGCAGTATTTT. Looking up the rest from reference TRBV7-2 and TRBJ2-3 gives the full variable domain: GAGVSQSPSNKVTEKGKDVELRCDPISGHTALYWYRQSLGQGLEFLIYFQGNSAPDKSGLPSDRFSAERTGGSVSTLTIQRTQQEDSAVYLCASSPWTSVTDTQYFGPGTRLTVL.

This chain joins TRBV19 and TRBJ2-1; TRBD2 aligns across 7 bases. V gave up 7 bases and J gave up 4 bases; unmatched junction bases: 10. CDR1 and CDR2 from the germline V gene are LNHDA and SQIVND (reference sequence). CDR3 length: 15 amino acids. CDR3 bases: TGTGCCAGTAACCGGAATAGCGGGTCTTACAATGAGCAGTTCTTC. It translates to CASNRNSGSYNEQFF.

This clonotype was found a few times. The chain is built from TRBV28 and TRBJ2-7, with 9 bases identical to TRBD1. Per germline, CDR1 MDHEN and CDR2 SYDVKM. This CDR3 region has 15 residues. The J segment lost 2 bases and the V segment lost 7 bases, leaving 9 bases of the junction unmatched. This CDR3 is CASIPPGTGTYEQYF. The CDR3, as DNA: TGTGCCAGCATCCCACCCGGGACAGGGACCTACGAGCAGTACTTC.

This clonotype showed up many times. The chain employs TRBV11-2 and TRBJ2-7, with TRBD2 matching 7 bases. The ends lost 2 bases at V and 2 bases at J; junction bases unmatched: 6. CDR1 is SGHAT, CDR2 FQNNGV, per germline. This CDR3 has 15 residues. The CDR3 protein is CASSLQAGSPYEQYF. CDR3 coding DNA: TGTGCCAGCAGCTTACAAGCGGGGTCTCCCTACGAGCAGTACTTC.

This clonotype was seen repeatedly, ten times or more. This sequence joins TRBV28 and TRBJ2-7; D tentatively reads TRBD1 or TRBD2 (5 bases each). Germline V gene lookup returns CDR1 MDHEN and CDR2 SYDVKM. V shed 4 bases and J shed 1 base, with 20 bases lying between them. There are 17 residues in the CDR3. In DNA, the CDR3 is TGTGCCAGCAGTTATCGGGACGGTTCCCCTGGGTCCTACGAGCAGTACTTC. It yields the protein CASSYRDGSPGSYEQYF.

This clonotype showed up many times. The J gene is TRBJ1-2, the V gene TRBV28; D is perhaps TRBD1 (5 bases). The CDR3 is made up of 11 amino acids. The germline V gene has CDR1 MDHEN and CDR2 SYDVKM. The V end lost 8 bases, the J end lost 5 bases, and 9 bases lay between the germline ends. CDR3 protein: CASDSSYGYTF. The CDR3 nucleotides are TGTGCCAGCGACAGTTCATATGGCTACACCTTC.

This clonotype was counted many times. The J gene is TRBJ1-5, the V gene TRBV28; 8 nucleotides match TRBD1. CDR1 and CDR2 from the germline V gene are MDHEN and SYDVKM. The CDR3 has 12 residues. V was clipped by 7 bases and J by 6 bases; unmatched bases: 2. CDR3 bases: TGTGCCAGCAAGACAGGGGTTCAGCCCCAGCATTTT. Translated, it gives CASKTGVQPQHF.